This T cell receptor beta chain was documented in a study of regulatory T cells in long-lasting Graves disease. This clonotype was counted ten times or more. Its target is unknown. The V gene lost 0 bases and the J gene lost 3 bases, with 13 bases spanning the gap. The CDR3 is 15 amino acids. Germline loops: CDR1 SGDLS, CDR2 YYNGEE. Through Arm-PCR of CDR3 regions and iRepertoire HTBI primers, TCR beta libraries were built. TCRdb used MiXCR to reprocess the multiplex PCR reads, holding one entry per CDR3 protein. The sample yields some 320,000 distinct CDR3 sequences, about a sixth seen once. Time point specified: newly diagnosed GD, antithyroid drugs for less than 3 months. With RNA extracted from PBMCs as input, the TCR library was made. Study findings and constraints: Results may be inaccurate due to the small sample size. Sharing of public clonotypes was greater in persistent patients (about 3,000) than in new patients (roughly 1,000).

The specimen comprised peripheral blood mononuclear cells (PBMCs), sampled at new diagnosis, from a patient treated with antithyroid drugs. The chain employs TRBV9 and TRBJ2-7; either TRBD1 or TRBD2 may supply D (5 bases each). This receptor was identified in a female donor with Graves disease. CDR3 amino acids: CASSVDGGTGYEQYF. The CDR3 coding sequence is TGTGCCAGCAGCGTAGATGGGGGTACAGGCTACGAGCAGTACTTC.